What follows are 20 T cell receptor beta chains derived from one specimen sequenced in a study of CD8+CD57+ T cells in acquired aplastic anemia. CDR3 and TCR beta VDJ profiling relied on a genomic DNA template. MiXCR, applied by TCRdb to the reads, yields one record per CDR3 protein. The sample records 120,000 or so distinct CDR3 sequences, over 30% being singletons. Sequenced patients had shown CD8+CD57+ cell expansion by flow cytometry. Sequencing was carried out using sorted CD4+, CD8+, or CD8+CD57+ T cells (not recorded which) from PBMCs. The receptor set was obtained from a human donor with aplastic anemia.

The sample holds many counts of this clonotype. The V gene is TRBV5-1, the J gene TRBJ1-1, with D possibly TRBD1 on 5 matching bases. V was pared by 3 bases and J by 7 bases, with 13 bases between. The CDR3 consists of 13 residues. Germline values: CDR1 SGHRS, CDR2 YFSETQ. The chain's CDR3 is CASSSGPTLEAFF. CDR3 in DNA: TGCGCCAGCAGCTCGGGACCGACCCTTGAAGCTTTCTTT.

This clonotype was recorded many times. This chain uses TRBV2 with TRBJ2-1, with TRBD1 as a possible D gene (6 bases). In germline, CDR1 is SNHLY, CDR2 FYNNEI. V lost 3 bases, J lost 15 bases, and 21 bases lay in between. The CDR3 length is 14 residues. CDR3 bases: TGTGCCAGCAGTGAGAACAGGGTGGGAATAGAACGGTTCTTC. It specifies CASSENRVGIERFF. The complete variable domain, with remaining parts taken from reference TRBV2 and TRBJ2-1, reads EPEVTQTPSHQVTQMGQEVILRCVPISNHLYFYWYRQILGQKVEFLVSFYNNEISEKSEIFDDQFSVERPDGSNFTLKIRSTKLEDSAMYFCASSENRVGIERFFGPGTRLTVL.

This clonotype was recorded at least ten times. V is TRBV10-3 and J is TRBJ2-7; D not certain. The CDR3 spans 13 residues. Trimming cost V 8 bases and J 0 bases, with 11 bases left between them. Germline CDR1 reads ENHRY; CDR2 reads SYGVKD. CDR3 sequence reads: CAIAGVGSYEQYF. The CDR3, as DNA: TGTGCCATCGCCGGTGTAGGCTCCTACGAGCAGTACTTC.

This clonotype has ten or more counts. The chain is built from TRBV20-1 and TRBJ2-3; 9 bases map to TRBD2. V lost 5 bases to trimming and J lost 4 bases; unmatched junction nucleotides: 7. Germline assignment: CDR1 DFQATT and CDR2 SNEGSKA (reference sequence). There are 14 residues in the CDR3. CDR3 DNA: TGCAGTGCTGCAAGCGGGGGGATAGCAGATACGCAGTATTTT. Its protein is CSAASGGIADTQYF.

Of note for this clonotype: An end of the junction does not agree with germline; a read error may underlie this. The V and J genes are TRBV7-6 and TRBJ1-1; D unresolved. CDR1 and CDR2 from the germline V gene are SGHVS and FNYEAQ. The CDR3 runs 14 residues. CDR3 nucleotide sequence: TGTACCAGCAGCCCACAGCTCAGAAGCACTGAAGCTTTCTTT. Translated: CTSSPQLRSTEAFF.

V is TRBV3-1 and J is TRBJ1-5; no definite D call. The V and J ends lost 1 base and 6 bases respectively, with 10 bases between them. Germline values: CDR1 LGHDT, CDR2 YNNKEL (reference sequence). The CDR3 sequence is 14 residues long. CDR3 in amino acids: CASSQVSGGQPQHF. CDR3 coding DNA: TGTGCCAGCAGCCAAGTGAGCGGCGGTCAGCCCCAGCATTTT. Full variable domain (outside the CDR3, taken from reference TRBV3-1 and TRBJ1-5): DTAVSQTPKYLVTQMGNDKSIKCEQNLGHDTMYWYKQDSKKFLKIMFSYNNKELIINETVPNRFSPKSPDKAHLNLHINSLELGDSAVYFCASSQVSGGQPQHFGDGTRLSIL.

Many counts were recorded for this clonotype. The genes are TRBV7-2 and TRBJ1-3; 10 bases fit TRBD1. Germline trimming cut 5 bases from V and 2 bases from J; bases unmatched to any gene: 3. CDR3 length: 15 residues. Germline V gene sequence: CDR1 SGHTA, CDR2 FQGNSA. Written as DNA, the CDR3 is TGTGCCAGCAGCCGAGACAGGGGGCCTGGAAACACCATATATTTT. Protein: CASSRDRGPGNTIYF.

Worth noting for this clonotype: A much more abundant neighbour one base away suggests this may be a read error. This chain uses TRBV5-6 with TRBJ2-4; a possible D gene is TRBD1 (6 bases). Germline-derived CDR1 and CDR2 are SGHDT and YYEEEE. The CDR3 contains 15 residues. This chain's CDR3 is CASSLGQLAKNIQHF. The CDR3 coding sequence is TGTGCCAGCAGCCTTGGACAGCTAGCCAAAAACATTCAGCACTTC.

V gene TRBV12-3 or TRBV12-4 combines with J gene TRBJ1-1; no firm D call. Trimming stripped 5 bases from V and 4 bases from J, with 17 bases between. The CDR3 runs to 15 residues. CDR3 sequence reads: CASSPLSTLGTEAFF. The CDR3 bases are TGTGCCAGCAGTCCCCTTTCTACTCTGGGCACTGAAGCTTTCTTT.

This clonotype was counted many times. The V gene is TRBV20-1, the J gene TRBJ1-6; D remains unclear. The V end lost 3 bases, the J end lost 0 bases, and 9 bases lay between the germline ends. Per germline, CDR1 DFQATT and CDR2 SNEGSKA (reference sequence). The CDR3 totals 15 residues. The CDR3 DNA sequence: TGCAGTGCTAGTGGCAGCAGCTCCTATAATTCACCCCTCCACTTT. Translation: CSASGSSSYNSPLHF.

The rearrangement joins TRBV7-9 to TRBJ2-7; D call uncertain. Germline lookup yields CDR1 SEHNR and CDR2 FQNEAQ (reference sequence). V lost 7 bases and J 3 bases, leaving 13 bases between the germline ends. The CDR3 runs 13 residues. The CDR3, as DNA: TGTGCCAGCACCGATCCGGTAGGCTACGAGCAGTACTTC. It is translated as CASTDPVGYEQYF.

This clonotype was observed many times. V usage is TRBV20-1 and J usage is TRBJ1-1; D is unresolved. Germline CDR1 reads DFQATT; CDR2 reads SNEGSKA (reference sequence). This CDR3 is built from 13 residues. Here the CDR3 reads CAFQGSMNTEAFF. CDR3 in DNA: TGCGCGTTTCAAGGGAGCATGAACACTGAAGCTTTCTTT.

DNA of the CDR3: TGTGCCAGCAGTGAATCGGGACTTGGCTACACCTTC. Amino acid sequence: CASSESGLGYTF. V and J are TRBV25-1 and TRBJ1-2; maybe TRBD1 (5 bases). The V gene's germline CDR1 is MGHDK and CDR2 SYGVNS. The V end lost 1 base, the J end lost 7 bases, and 7 bases lay between the germline ends. This CDR3 is 12 amino acids long.

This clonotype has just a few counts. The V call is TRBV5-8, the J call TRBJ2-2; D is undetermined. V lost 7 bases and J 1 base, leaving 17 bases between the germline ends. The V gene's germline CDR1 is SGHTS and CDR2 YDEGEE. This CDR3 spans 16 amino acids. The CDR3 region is CASHPYDLGNTGELFF. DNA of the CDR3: TGTGCCAGCCATCCTTACGACCTGGGGAACACCGGGGAGCTGTTTTTT. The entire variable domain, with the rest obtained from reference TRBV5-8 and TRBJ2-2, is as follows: EAGVTQSPTHLIKTRGQQATLRCSPISGHTSVYWYQQALGLGLQFLLWYDEGEERNRGNFPPRFSGRQFPNYSSELNVNALELEDSALYLCASHPYDLGNTGELFFGEGSRLTVL.

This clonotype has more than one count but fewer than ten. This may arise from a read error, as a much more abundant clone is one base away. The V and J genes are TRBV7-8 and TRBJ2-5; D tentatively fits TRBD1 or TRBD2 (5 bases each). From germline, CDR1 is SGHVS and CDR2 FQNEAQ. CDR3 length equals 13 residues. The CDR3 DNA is TGTGCCAGCAGCCCTGCTCCGTTGGGGACCCGGTACTTC. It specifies CASSPAPLGTRYF. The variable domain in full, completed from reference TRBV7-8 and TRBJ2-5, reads GAGVSQSPRYKVAKRGQDVALRCDPISGHVSLFWYQQALGQGPEFLTYFQNEAQLDKSGLPSDRFFAERPEGSVSTLKIQRTQQEDSAVYLCASSPAPLGTRYFGPGTRLLVL.

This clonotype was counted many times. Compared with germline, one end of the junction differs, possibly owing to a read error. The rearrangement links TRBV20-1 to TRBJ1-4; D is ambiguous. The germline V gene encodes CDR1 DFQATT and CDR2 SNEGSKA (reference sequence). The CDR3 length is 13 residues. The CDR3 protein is CSGRISTNEKLFF. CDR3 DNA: TGCAGTGGTAGAATCTCAACTAATGAAAAACTGTTTTTT.

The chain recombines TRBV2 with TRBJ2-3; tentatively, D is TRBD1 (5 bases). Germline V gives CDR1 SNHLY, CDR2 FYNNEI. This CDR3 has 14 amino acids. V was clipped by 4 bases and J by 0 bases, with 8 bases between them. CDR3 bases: TGTGCCAGCAGTGCCCCAGGGAGCACAGATACGCAGTATTTT. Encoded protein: CASSAPGSTDTQYF.

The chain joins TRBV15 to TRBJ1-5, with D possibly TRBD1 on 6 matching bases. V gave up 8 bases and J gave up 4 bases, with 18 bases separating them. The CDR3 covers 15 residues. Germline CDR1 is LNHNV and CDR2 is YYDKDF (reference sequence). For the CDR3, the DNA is TGTGCCACCCAAACCGGGACAATAGCTAATCAGCCCCAGCATTTT. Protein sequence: CATQTGTIANQPQHF.

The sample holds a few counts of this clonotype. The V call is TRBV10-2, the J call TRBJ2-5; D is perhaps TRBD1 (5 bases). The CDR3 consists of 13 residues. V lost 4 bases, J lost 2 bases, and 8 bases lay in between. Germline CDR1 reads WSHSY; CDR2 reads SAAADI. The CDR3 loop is CASSATGQETQYF. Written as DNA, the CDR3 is TGCGCCAGCAGTGCCACAGGACAAGAGACCCAGTACTTC.

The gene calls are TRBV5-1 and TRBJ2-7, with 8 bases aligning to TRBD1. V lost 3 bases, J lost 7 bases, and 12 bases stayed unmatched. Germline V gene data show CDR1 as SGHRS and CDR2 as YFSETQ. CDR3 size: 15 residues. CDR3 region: CASSSERNRGIEQYF. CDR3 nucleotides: TGCGCCAGCAGCTCTGAGCGGAACAGGGGGATAGAGCAGTACTTC.